This T cell receptor (beta chain) was identified during a study of siplizumab effects on memory and regulatory T cells. Findings and caveats of the study: Siplizumab conditions gave an average of around 70% Treg-derived mappable alloreactive CD4+ clones, versus less than 35% for controls. The study found that siplizumab significantly reduced alloreactive sequences traceable to unstimulated CD4+ memory cells.

Only in-frame clones appear in the TCRdb table, and some are missing; sequencing was by immunoSEQ multiplex PCR. The table shows nearly 95,000 clones, with approximately 93% occurring only once. V shed 4 bases and J 9 bases; nucleotides not matched to a gene: 12. The CDR3 covers 15 residues. CDR1 and CDR2 (germline): LGHNT, FRNRAP. Turning to this clone: What it binds is not known.

Sequenced sample: non-Treg CD4+ T cells sorted from blood. The chain uses TRBV12-5 and TRBJ1-5; 7 bases align to TRBD1. The sequence derives from a human donor in good health. In nucleotides, the CDR3 is TGTGCTAGTGGTTCCGGACAGGACCTAGCTGGGCCCCAGCATTTT. As protein: CASGSGQDLAGPQHF.